Listed below are T cell receptor beta chains from one sample, sequenced in a study of lymphopenia after photon versus proton radiotherapy. TCRdb's table, derived via immunoSEQ multiplex PCR, lists solely in-frame clones and lacks some. Here the sample spans tens of thousands of clones, approximately 85% being singletons. The material sequenced was peripheral blood, taken from a patient treated with photon-based radiotherapy. These receptors all come from a man aged 40-49 years with gastric cancer. CDR3s include the opening cysteine and the closing phenylalanine or tryptophan. A D gene is named only where the DNA matches it firmly. The size field is filled for only some rows; it gives once, few, many or a size class.

d_gene	j_gene	abundance	v_gene	CDR3nt	CDR3aa
-	TRBJ1-1	-	TRBV7-7	TGTGCCAGCAGCTTGACACTGAACACTGAAGCTTTCTTT	CASSLTLNTEAFF
-	TRBJ2-2	once	TRBV19	TGTGCCACCAAATGGCAGGGCGGAGTCACCGGGGAGCTGTTTTTT	CATKWQGGVTGELFF
TRBD2	TRBJ2-1	-	TRBV6-4	TGTGCCAGCAGTGATAAGCGGGGGGGATACAATGAGCAGTTCTTC	CASSDKRGGYNEQFF
TRBD2	TRBJ2-5	-	TRBV30	TGTGCCTGGAGTGTACGGCGCGAGCGGGGGCCGCAAGAGACCCAGTACTTC	CAWSVRRERGPQETQYF
TRBD2	TRBJ2-5	-	TRBV11-1	TGTGCCAGCAGCAGGACTAGCGGGGGGGAGACCCAGTACTTC	CASSRTSGGETQYF
TRBD1	TRBJ1-4	-	TRBV30	TGTGCCTGGAGTGGAACAGGGGCGGGTAATGAAAAACTGTTTTTT	CAWSGTGAGNEKLFF
-	TRBJ2-3	-	TRBV9	TGTGCCAGCAGCGTAGCTCCTCCGGGGGAGGCAGATACGCAGTATTTT	CASSVAPPGEADTQYF
TRBD1	TRBJ2-2	-	TRBV7-3	TGTGCCAGCAGCTTAAACCCATCGACAGGGGGCGTGAAGACCGGGGAGCTGTTTTTT	CASSLNPSTGGVKTGELFF
-	TRBJ1-6	few	TRBV11-2	TGTGCCAGCAGCAAAAGGACAGTCGGAACTAATTCACCCCTCCACTTT	CASSKRTVGTNSPLHF
-	TRBJ1-3	-	TRBV27	TGTGCCAGCAGTTTATCGGCGGTCCCGTCGGGAAACACCATATATTTT	CASSLSAVPSGNTIYF
-	TRBJ1-2	-	TRBV10-3	TGTGCCATCAGTGAGTCAACAGGGTTGGGCTACACCTTC	CAISESTGLGYTF
TRBD2	TRBJ2-2	-	TRBV6-1	TGTGCCAGCAGGTCAGCGGGGGGTTCCACCGGGGAGCTGTTTTTT	CASRSAGGSTGELFF
TRBD1	TRBJ1-1	-	TRBV10-3	TGTGCCATCAGTGAACTGCAGGGGGTTGACACTGAAGCTTTCTTT	CAISELQGVDTEAFF
-	TRBJ2-2	-	TRBV6-4	TGTGCCAGCAGTAGCGGGAACACCGGGGAGCTGTTTTTT	CASSSGNTGELFF
-	TRBJ1-6	-	TRBV6-5	TGTGCCAGCAGTGGGGGTCGGAATTCACCCCTCCACTTT	CASSGGRNSPLHF
-	TRBJ1-1	-	TRBV10-1	TGCGCCAGCAGAGAGGTGGACAGTTCGACAACCACTGAAGCTTTCTTT	CASREVDSSTTTEAFF
-	TRBJ1-2	-	TRBV28	TGTGCCAGCAGTCCCCCGGAGGGGCACGGTGGTGGCTACACCTTC	CASSPPEGHGGGYTF
-	TRBJ2-7	once	TRBV29-1	TGCAGCGTTGAAGAGGGGCACGAGCAGTACTTC	CSVEEGHEQYF
TRBD1	TRBJ1-2	-	TRBV9	TGTGCCAGCAGTGGACAGGGGAAGTATGGCTACACCTTC	CASSGQGKYGYTF
-	TRBJ2-4	-	TRBV4-3	TGCGCCAGCAGCCAAGATAGATTAGCGGCCGTACGGGGGGCCAAAAACATTCAGTACTTC	CASSQDRLAAVRGAKNIQYF
-	TRBJ2-7	-	TRBV4-1	TGCGCCAGCAGCCCGGGCGCGCGGGCCTACGAGCAGTACTTC	CASSPGARAYEQYF
TRBD1	TRBJ1-1	-	TRBV11-1	TGTGCCAGCAGCCAACAGGGGGCTGTCACTGAAGCTTTCTTT	CASSQQGAVTEAFF
-	TRBJ1-2	-	TRBV14	TGTGCCAGCAGCCAGGACGGACATATTAACTATGGCTACACCTTC	CASSQDGHINYGYTF
TRBD2	TRBJ2-5	-	TRBV6-1	TGTGCCAGCAGTGAAGTGGCGGGGGGCCAAGAGACCCAGTACTTC	CASSEVAGGQETQYF
-	TRBJ1-1	-	TRBV25-1	TGTGCCAGCAGTGAAGGGGCCTCTGAAGCTTTCTTT	CASSEGASEAFF
-	TRBJ2-7	medium-sized	TRBV5-1	TGCGCCAGCACCGGGACGGATGCCTACGAGCAGTACTTC	CASTGTDAYEQYF
-	TRBJ1-6	-	TRBV19	TGTGCCTCAGCGGGGAGCTCCTATAATTCACCCCTCCACTTT	CASAGSSYNSPLHF
-	TRBJ2-7	few	TRBV7-2	TGTGCCAGCAGCTCCTTCCCCAGGGACTCCTACGAGCAGTACTTC	CASSSFPRDSYEQYF
-	TRBJ1-3	few	TRBV6-1	TGTGCCAGCAGTGAAATTGTAGACACCATATATTTT	CASSEIVDTIYF
-	TRBJ2-3	once	TRBV2	TGTGCCAGCAGCCGATTAAACCCCACAGATACGCAGTATTTT	CASSRLNPTDTQYF
-	TRBJ1-3	-	TRBV18	TGTGCCAGCTCACCACGGGGGGCAAAAGAAGGAAACACCATATATTTT	CASSPRGAKEGNTIYF
TRBD2	TRBJ2-2	-	TRBV7-2	TGTGCCAGCAGCTTAGTGGTAGCTAGCGGGCGGAACACCGGGGAGCTGTTTTTT	CASSLVVASGRNTGELFF
-	TRBJ1-5	-	TRBV18	TGTGCCAGCTCACGAGAACAGACTAGCAATCAGCCCCAGCATTTT	CASSREQTSNQPQHF
TRBD2	TRBJ2-3	-	TRBV7-2	TGTGCCAGCAGCCCAGGACTAGGGAGGGGCACAGATACGCAGTATTTT	CASSPGLGRGTDTQYF
TRBD2	TRBJ2-7	-	TRBV27	TGTGCCAGCAGTCCCACGGGGGGGAGCGGGGGGCGGCAGTACTTC	CASSPTGGSGGRQYF
-	TRBJ1-3	-	TRBV4-2	TGTGCCAGCAGCCAAGATCTCGCAGGTACCTCTGGAAACACCATATATTTT	CASSQDLAGTSGNTIYF
-	TRBJ2-1	once	TRBV7-9	TGTGCCGGTAACAGGGTCTCCTACAATGAGCAGTTCTTC	CAGNRVSYNEQFF
TRBD1	TRBJ1-6	-	TRBV7-2	TGTGCCAGCAGCCGTCTCGGGACAGGCAATAATTCACCCCTCCACTTT	CASSRLGTGNNSPLHF
-	TRBJ1-1	-	TRBV6-5	TGTGCCAGCAGCTCTACAGGGTCCGCTGAAGCTTTCTTT	CASSSTGSAEAFF
-	TRBJ1-1	-	TRBV18	TGTGCCAGTAAATCAGACCCGAACACTGAAGCTTTCTTT	CASKSDPNTEAFF
TRBD1	TRBJ2-1	-	TRBV27	TGTGCCAGCAGTCCCCGCAGGGGGAACAATGAGCAGTTCTTC	CASSPRRGNNEQFF
-	TRBJ1-2	-	TRBV7-2	TGTGCCAGCAGCTTAGGGAGAGGGGTTGACTATGGCTACACCTTC	CASSLGRGVDYGYTF
TRBD1	TRBJ2-5	-	TRBV7-9	TGTGCCAGCAGCTCTCGGACAGGTTGGGAGACCCAGTACTTC	CASSSRTGWETQYF
TRBD1	TRBJ1-2	few	TRBV2	TGTGCCAGCAGTGAGACAGGGTATGGCTACACCTTC	CASSETGYGYTF
-	TRBJ1-4	few	TRBV4-2	TGTGCCAGCAGCTGGGGGGAAAAACTGTTTTTT	CASSWGEKLFF
TRBD1	TRBJ1-2	-	TRBV5-5	TGTGCCAGCAGACTGGGACAGGGGGCCGGCTATGGCTACACCTTC	CASRLGQGAGYGYTF
TRBD1	TRBJ2-3	-	TRBV23-1	TGCGCCAGCAGTCAATGGAGGACAGGGAGCACAGATACGCAGTATTTT	CASSQWRTGSTDTQYF
-	TRBJ2-1	few	TRBV11-3	TGTGCCAGCAGGGGTAGAAACAATGAGCAGTTCTTC	CASRGRNNEQFF
-	TRBJ2-5	few	TRBV7-9	TGTGCCAGCAGCTTCGACAGGAGCAGGGAGACCCAGTACTTC	CASSFDRSRETQYF
-	TRBJ2-7	-	TRBV6-1	TGTGCCAGCAGTGATTCCTACGAGCAGTACTTC	CASSDSYEQYF